The present TCR beta chain was sequenced within a study of CD8 T cells in Susac syndrome (dated by TCRdb to between 2018 and 2020). Describing the broader study: Among the sequenced Susac syndrome patients, five or six had clinically active disease and roughly 8 were in clinical remission. The study used repertoire sequencing to test whether antigen drove CD8+ T cell activation and differentiation in Susac syndrome. At blood withdrawal, Susac syndrome patients were therapy-naive, treated with corticosteroids (with IVIg additionally given to some), or treated with IVIg alone. Overall study outcomes, separate from this receptor: No clonal expansion was detected in the CD4+ T cell repertoire of Susac syndrome patients. The study acknowledged that relatively few individuals were included in the TCR sequencing and HLA analysis.

CDR1 and CDR2 were assigned from the germline V gene (reference sequence) as DFQATT and SNEGSKA. V is pruned by 6 bases and J by 5 bases, leaving 9 bases of the junction without a gene match. Including cysteine and phenylalanine, the CDR3 has 14 amino acids. CDR3 DNA only is kept here, 42 bases in frame from base 1. RNA was extracted using the RNeasy kit, and about 0.45 to 1 ug of the RNA was reverse transcribed with random hexamers. The immunoSEQ multiplex PCR assay, covering 54 Vbeta and 13 Jbeta segments, was used to amplify TCR beta CDR3 regions. Bias from PCR amplification was corrected by using a synthetic template baseline for primer optimization and for computational correction. The paper's data handling went like this. Reads were annotated to V, D and J genes per IMGT and analyzed with immunoSEQ Analyzer, keeping only productive sequences. To calculate clonality, Shannon entropy was normalized by log2 of the number of productive unique sequences and then subtracted from one. For each patient and control, public and private clones were evaluated among the 100 most prevalent clones. Clones were defined as Susac-specific if absent from the healthy and MS cohorts, from over a thousand published viral clones and from other ImmuneACCESS disease sequences. Clones were called with MiXCR by TCRdb after fastp trimmed the public reads at Q25, and only in-frame beta chains were retained. Every entry covers one CDR3 protein and lists the most common genes and DNA from its rows. TCRdb's processing, not the authors' own work, is the source of the V and J calls. This sample lists 140,000 to 150,000 distinct CDR3 sequences; 90% to 97% were detected once. Of the sample, over 0.065% is held by the ten largest clones.

For this clonotype: Its recognized antigen is unknown. Base qualities are not provided; no much larger clone lies one nucleotide away.

Peripheral blood CD8+ and CD4+ T cells from healthy donors, Susac syndrome patients and multiple sclerosis patients were profiled by high-throughput TCR beta sequencing. Susac syndrome patients met recently defined diagnostic criteria for definite or probable disease. Bulk CD8+ and CD4+ T cells were purified by magnetic negative isolation, whereas CD8+ TEMRA cells were enriched by FACS. Blood was collected in EDTA tubes and processed within 24 hours, with PBMCs isolated through density gradient centrifugation. PBMCs intended for TCR sequencing were cryopreserved in liquid nitrogen and were subsequently thawed in a 37 degrees C water bath. Purity of sorted or isolated CD4+, CD8+ and CD8+ TEMRA cells was at least 90%.

The sample comprised CD4+ T cells from PBMCs. The chain joins TRBV20-1 to TRBJ2-5, and 10 junctional nucleotides match TRBD2. This receptor was identified in a human donor with Susac syndrome. The sequenced DNA: TGCAGTGCCCCGAGCGGGGGGGTTGGGGAGACCCAGTACTTC. Its coded protein is CSAPSGGVGETQYF.